A selection of T cell receptor beta chains follows, all from one sample in a study of CD8 T cells in ankylosing spondylitis. TCRdb reprocessed the 5' RACE reads with MiXCR, giving one entry per CDR3 protein. The repertoire holds roughly 280,000 distinct CDR3 sequences, with around 20% as singletons. The sequencing input was blood, either unsorted or a sorted T cell fraction (not recorded which). All receptors derive from a male donor with ankylosing spondylitis or in good health (not recorded which). CDR3s include the opening cysteine and the closing phenylalanine or tryptophan. A D gene is named only where the DNA matches it firmly. The listing skips clone size in some rows; elsewhere it reads once, few, many or a size class.

D gene	V gene	clone size	J gene	CDR3 DNA	CDR3 protein
TRBD1	TRBV7-3	NA	TRBJ1-1	TGTGCCAGCAGCTCGGACAGGGGGAACACTGAAGCTTTCTTT	CASSSDRGNTEAFF
NA	TRBV20-1	NA	TRBJ1-5	TGCAGTGCTACCCGTGGGGGTGCCTATCCGCCCCAGCATTTT	CSATRGGAYPPQHF
TRBD2	TRBV29-1	NA	TRBJ2-2	TGCAGCGCTGGGGTGCCGGGGGGAAGAACCGGGGAGCTGTTTTTT	CSAGVPGGRTGELFF
NA	TRBV12-3/TRBV12-4	NA	TRBJ2-2	TGTGCCAGCAGATGGGGCACGGGATCGAACACCGGGGAGCTGTTTTTT	CASRWGTGSNTGELFF
NA	TRBV10-3	NA	TRBJ1-1	TGTGCCATCAGTGAGTGGCAGACCAACACTGAAGCTTTCTTT	CAISEWQTNTEAFF
TRBD2	TRBV30	NA	TRBJ2-3	TGTGCCTGCGGGACTAGCGGCACAGATACGCAGTATTTT	CACGTSGTDTQYF
TRBD2	TRBV9	many	TRBJ2-3	TGTGCCAGCAGCGTAGGGCTAGCGGGAGGCCCCACTGATACGCAGTATTTT	CASSVGLAGGPTDTQYF
NA	TRBV29-1	few	TRBJ2-5	TGCAGCGTTGTTCAGAACCAAGAGACCCAGTACTTC	CSVVQNQETQYF
TRBD2	TRBV5-1	NA	TRBJ2-3	TGCGCCAGCAGCTTACTGACTAGCGGGCCAAAAGATACGCAGTATTTT	CASSLLTSGPKDTQYF
NA	TRBV5-1	many	TRBJ1-1	TGCGCCAGCAGCTTGGGCCGGGGGGCTAACACTGAAGCTTTCTTT	CASSLGRGANTEAFF
TRBD2	TRBV20-1	many	TRBJ2-2	TGCAGTGCTAGACCGAGTCGGGGTAGCGGGGGGACTAACACCGGGGAGCTGTTTTTT	CSARPSRGSGGTNTGELFF
NA	TRBV20-1	NA	TRBJ1-5	TGCAGTGCTAGAGTGGAACAGGGTAGTGGCAATCAGCCCCAGCATTTT	CSARVEQGSGNQPQHF
TRBD2	TRBV20-1	few	TRBJ2-1	TGCAGTGCTAGCTTTAGCGGGAGTTTGTATGAGCAGTTCTTC	CSASFSGSLYEQFF
NA	TRBV5-6	many	TRBJ2-5	TGTGCCAGCAGCAGAACGACAGTACAAGAGACCCAGTACTTC	CASSRTTVQETQYF
TRBD2	TRBV10-2	NA	TRBJ2-6	TGCGCCAGCAGTGAGTCGGGATGGCTAGCGGGAGGGCCCCAATATGGGGCCAACGTCCTGACTTTC	CASSESGWLAGGPQYGANVLTF
TRBD2	TRBV12-3/TRBV12-4	few	TRBJ2-2	TGTGCCAGCAGTTTCCAAACGGGACTAGTTACCGCCGGGGAGCTGTTTTTT	CASSFQTGLVTAGELFF
TRBD2	TRBV5-6	NA	TRBJ2-3	TGTGCCAGCAGCTTGGCAGCTAGCGGGATCCAAAACGGAGATACGCAGTATTTT	CASSLAASGIQNGDTQYF
TRBD1	TRBV29-1	few	TRBJ2-5	TGCAGCGTGTTGACGCCGGGACAGGGACCTACCCAGTACTTC	CSVLTPGQGPTQYF
NA	TRBV12-3/TRBV12-4	NA	TRBJ1-6	TGTGCCAGCAGCCCGGGACACCGGGGTCGGAATTCACCCCTCCACTTT	CASSPGHRGRNSPLHF
NA	TRBV28	NA	TRBJ1-2	TGTGCCAGCAGCAAAGGGGTATATGGCTACACCTTC	CASSKGVYGYTF
NA	TRBV9	few	TRBJ1-4	TGTGCCAGCAGCGGTCTGGGTAATGAAAAACTGTTTTTT	CASSGLGNEKLFF
NA	TRBV9	few	TRBJ2-1	TGTGCCAGCAGCGTAGAGTTGGGGAATGAGCAGTTCTTC	CASSVELGNEQFF
NA	TRBV15	few	TRBJ2-1	TGTGCCACCGACCCGGGGCGGAGCAATGAGCAGTTCTTC	CATDPGRSNEQFF
NA	TRBV18	NA	TRBJ1-1	TGTGCCAGCTCAGACGATCGGAACACTGAAGCTTTCTTT	CASSDDRNTEAFF
NA	TRBV10-3	NA	TRBJ2-2	TGTGCCATCAGTGAGTCGGACTCCCCAACAGGGGAGCTGTTTTTT	CAISESDSPTGELFF
TRBD2	TRBV20-1	few	TRBJ2-5	TGCAGTGCTAGCCCTAGCGGGAGGGACCAAGAGACCCAGTACTTC	CSASPSGRDQETQYF
NA	TRBV4-2	many	TRBJ2-3	TGTGCCAGCAGCCAAGGGCCTGGGGCAGATACGCAGTATTTT	CASSQGPGADTQYF
TRBD2	TRBV5-1	NA	TRBJ2-1	TGCGCCAGCAGCCTGGAGGGACTAGCCAATGAGCAGTTCTTC	CASSLEGLANEQFF
NA	TRBV5-1	few	TRBJ1-2	TGCGCCAGCAGCTCCGAGACGGATGGCTACACCTTC	CASSSETDGYTF
TRBD2	TRBV29-1	NA	TRBJ2-1	TGCAGCGTTGAAGGTGGTAGCGGGGGGGTAGCCTACAATGAGCAGTTCTTC	CSVEGGSGGVAYNEQFF
NA	TRBV12-3/TRBV12-4	many	TRBJ1-5	TGTGCCAGCAGCCTCGGGACTAGCAATCAGCCCCAGCATTTT	CASSLGTSNQPQHF
TRBD1	TRBV12-3/TRBV12-4	NA	TRBJ1-4	TGTGCCAGCAGGCTGACAGGGAATGAAAAACTGTTTTTT	CASRLTGNEKLFF
TRBD1	TRBV13	once	TRBJ1-4	TGTACCAGCAGCCGCGCCGGGACAGGGGGCTTTGTGCCTGAAAAACTGTTTTTT	CTSSRAGTGGFVPEKLFF
TRBD1	TRBV5-1	many	TRBJ2-1	TGCGCCAGCAGCCCGGGACAGGGGGGAGTAGGTGAGCAGTTCTTC	CASSPGQGGVGEQFF
TRBD1	TRBV27	many	TRBJ1-6	TGTGCCAGCAGTCAATCGACAGGGGTGGGTTCACCCCTCCACTTT	CASSQSTGVGSPLHF
NA	TRBV24-1	NA	TRBJ1-1	TGTGCCACCAGTGATGCCGGGCGTGAAGCTTTCTTT	CATSDAGREAFF